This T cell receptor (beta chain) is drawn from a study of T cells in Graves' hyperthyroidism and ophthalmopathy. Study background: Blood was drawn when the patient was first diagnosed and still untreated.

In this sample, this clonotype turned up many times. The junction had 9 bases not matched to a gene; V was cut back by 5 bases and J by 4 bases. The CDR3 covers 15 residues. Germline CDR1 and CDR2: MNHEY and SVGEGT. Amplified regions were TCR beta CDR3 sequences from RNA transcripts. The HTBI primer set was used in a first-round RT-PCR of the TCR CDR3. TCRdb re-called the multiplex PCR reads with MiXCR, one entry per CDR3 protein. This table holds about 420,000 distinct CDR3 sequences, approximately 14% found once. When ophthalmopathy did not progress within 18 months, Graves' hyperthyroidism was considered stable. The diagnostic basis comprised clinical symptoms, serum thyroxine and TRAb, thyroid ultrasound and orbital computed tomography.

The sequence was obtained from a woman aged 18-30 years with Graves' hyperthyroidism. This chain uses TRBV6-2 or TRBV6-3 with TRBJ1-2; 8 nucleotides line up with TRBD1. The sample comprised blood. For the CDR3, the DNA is TGTGCCAGCAGTCAAGACAGGGGTGTCCCCTATGGCTACACCTTC. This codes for CASSQDRGVPYGYTF.